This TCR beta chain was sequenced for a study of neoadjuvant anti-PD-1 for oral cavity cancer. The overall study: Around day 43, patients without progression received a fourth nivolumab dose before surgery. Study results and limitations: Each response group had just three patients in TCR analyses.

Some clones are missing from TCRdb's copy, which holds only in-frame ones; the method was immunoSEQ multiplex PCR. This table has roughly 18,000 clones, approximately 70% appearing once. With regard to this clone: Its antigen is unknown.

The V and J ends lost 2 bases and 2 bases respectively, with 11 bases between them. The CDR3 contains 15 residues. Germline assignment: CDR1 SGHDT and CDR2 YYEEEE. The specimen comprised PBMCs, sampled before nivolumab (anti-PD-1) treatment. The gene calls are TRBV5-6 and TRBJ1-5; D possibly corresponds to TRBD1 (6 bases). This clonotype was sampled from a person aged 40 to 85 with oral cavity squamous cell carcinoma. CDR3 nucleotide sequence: TGTGCCAGCAGCTTAAAGGGGGTTGGCAATCAGCCCCAGCATTTT. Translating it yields CASSLKGVGNQPQHF.